The 30 T cell receptor beta chains reported below all come from one sample, sequenced in a study of cytomegalovirus exposure and HLA in healthy donors. Primers included in the PCR were 60 Vbeta and 13 Jbeta primers. The assay was immunoSEQ multiplex PCR, and TCRdb's table has in-frame clones only and misses some. The sample has nearly 110,000 clones, around 76% seen once; the top ten hold approximately 2%. Sample: PBMCs. The receptors stem from a young man in good health and CMV-seronegative.

This clone was seen a handful of times. This chain connects TRBV11-3 to TRBJ2-7; 8 nucleotides align to TRBD2. V lost 5 bases and J lost 0; bases outside the gene matches: 3. The germline CDR1 and CDR2 sequences are SGHNT and YENEEA. The CDR3 is 14 residues long. As DNA, the CDR3 is TGTGCCAGCAGCGCCGGGACTAGCTCCTACGAGCAGTACTTC. Translated, it gives CASSAGTSSYEQYF.

The CDR3 protein is CASSPWTGGNYEQYF. CDR3 nucleotide sequence: TGTGCCAGCAGCCCTTGGACAGGGGGTAACTACGAGCAGTACTTC. The chain employs TRBV9 and TRBJ2-7, with 10 bases fitting TRBD1. The CDR3 contains 15 residues. Losses at the gene ends were 4 bases for V and 3 bases for J; bases not matched to a gene: 7. Germline CDR1 SGDLS, CDR2 YYNGEE.

This chain connects TRBV5-6 to TRBJ2-7, with D perhaps matching TRBD1 (6 bases). CDR3 length: 12 residues. Germline CDR1 is SGHDT and CDR2 is YYEEEE. The germline V and J ends were trimmed by 5 bases and 2 bases, with 8 bases remaining between them. In DNA, the CDR3 is TGTGCCAGCAGGCAGGGGCCCTACGAGCAGTACTTC. Residues: CASRQGPYEQYF.

The chain joins TRBV9 to TRBJ1-4; D remains ambiguous. V was cut by 4 bases and J by 8 bases, with 12 bases left in between. CDR3 size: 13 residues. CDR1 and CDR2 from the germline V gene are SGDLS and YYNGEE. The CDR3 coding sequence is TGTGCCAGCAGCATCTCACCCCTAGAAAAACTGTTTTTT. It encodes CASSISPLEKLFF.

This rearrangement joins TRBV5-1 to TRBJ2-3; D is unclear. Per germline, CDR1 SGHRS and CDR2 YFSETQ. CDR3 length: 13 amino acids. The V gene lost 2 bases and the J gene lost 4 bases, with 8 bases spanning the gap. The CDR3: CASSFSLADTQYF. DNA for the CDR3: TGCGCCAGCAGCTTTTCTCTAGCAGATACGCAGTATTTT.

The rearrangement uses TRBV19 and TRBJ1-5, with D possibly being TRBD1 (5 bases). Between the trimmed V and J ends, which lost 7 bases and 0 bases, there was a span of 13 bases. The germline V gene has CDR1 LNHDA and CDR2 SQIVND (reference sequence). The CDR3 contains 15 residues. Here the CDR3 reads CASKRGYNSNQPQHF. DNA of the CDR3: TGTGCCAGTAAACGGGGGTACAATAGCAATCAGCCCCAGCATTTT. Drawing the rest from reference TRBV19 and TRBJ1-5, the complete variable domain is DGGITQSPKYLFRKEGQNVTLSCEQNLNHDAMYWYRQDPGQGLRLIYYSQIVNDFQKGDIAEGYSVSREKKESFPLTVTSAQKNPTAFYLCASKRGYNSNQPQHFGDGTRLSIL.

The J gene is TRBJ1-1, the V gene TRBV18; D uncertain. V was shortened by 3 bases and J by 0 bases, with 14 bases between the two germline ends. The CDR3 loop spans 16 amino acids. Germline lookup yields CDR1 KGHSH and CDR2 LQKENI. The CDR3 DNA reads as TGTGCCAGCTCACCCAACTGGGTCGGGGTGAACACTGAAGCTTTCTTT. It is translated as CASSPNWVGVNTEAFF.

V gene TRBV7-2 combines with J gene TRBJ1-2, with D possibly TRBD1 on 6 matching bases. Germline CDR1 SGHTA, CDR2 FQGNSA. The V gene lost 1 base and the J gene lost 3 bases, with 12 bases spanning the gap. This CDR3 contains 15 residues. The CDR3 protein is CASSLGPGADYGYTF. The DNA for the CDR3 is TGTGCCAGCAGCTTAGGTCCAGGGGCGGACTATGGCTACACCTTC.

The chain is built from TRBV4-3 and TRBJ2-5; TRBD1 aligns across 7 bases. The J call may be faulty, since TRBJ2-7 better matches the DNA end. This CDR3 comprises 15 residues. Germline-derived CDR1 and CDR2 are LGHNA and YSLEER. The CDR3 DNA follows: TGCGCCAGCAGCCAAGTCTCAGGGGGTGCCTACGAGCAGTACTTC. It yields the protein CASSQVSGGAYEQYF.

The rearrangement links TRBV6-1 to TRBJ2-7; perhaps TRBD1 as D (6 bases). The germline V and J ends were trimmed by 6 bases and 0 bases, with 12 bases remaining between them. CDR1 MNHNS and CDR2 SASEGT come from the germline V gene. The CDR3 sequence is 14 residues long. The CDR3 loop reads CASRRTDYSYEQYF. As DNA, the CDR3 is TGTGCCAGCAGAAGGACAGACTACTCCTACGAGCAGTACTTC.

This clone has a handful of counts. The chain recombines TRBV6-6 with TRBJ1-1; possibly TRBD1 for D (6 bases). There are 13 residues in the CDR3. Trimming removed 8 bases at V and 6 bases at J, with 16 bases between. Germline V lookup: CDR1 MNHNY, CDR2 SVGAGI (reference sequence). Here the CDR3 reads CASWGHPGAEAFF. The DNA for the CDR3 is TGTGCCAGCTGGGGACACCCAGGCGCTGAAGCTTTCTTT.

This chain connects TRBV5-1 to TRBJ1-4; D uncertain. The germline gives CDR1 SGHRS, CDR2 YFSETQ. The CDR3 loop spans 16 amino acids. V was cut by 5 bases and J by 0 bases, with 14 bases left in between. The CDR3 bases are TGCGCCAGCAGTTTTGATAACCGAGCAACTAATGAAAAACTGTTTTTT. It encodes CASSFDNRATNEKLFF.

The rearrangement links TRBV11-2 to TRBJ2-1, with 8 bases matching TRBD2. The CDR3 contains 16 residues. CDR1 and CDR2 (germline): SGHAT, FQNNGV. V lost 1 base to trimming and J lost 6 bases; unmatched junction nucleotides: 8. The CDR3 reads CASSLVPGGIGNEQFF. CDR3 nucleotide sequence: TGTGCCAGCAGCTTAGTGCCGGGAGGGATTGGCAATGAGCAGTTCTTC.

The chain employs TRBV6-6 and TRBJ2-7; D may be TRBD2 (5 bases). This CDR3 spans 14 amino acids. Germline V gives CDR1 MNHNY, CDR2 SVGAGI (reference sequence). The ends were cut back, 6 bases at V and 3 bases at J, with 15 bases in the middle. The CDR3 spells CASSLNGDFYEQYF. CDR3 nucleotides: TGTGCCAGCAGCCTCAACGGGGATTTCTACGAGCAGTACTTC.

V gene TRBV5-1 combines with J gene TRBJ1-2, with 8 bases identical to TRBD1. CDR1 is SGHRS and CDR2 is YFSETQ in the germline V gene. CDR3 length: 13 amino acids. After removal of 6 bases from V and 6 bases from J, the junction contained 7 bases not matched to a gene. The CDR3 region is CASTPGGGNGYTF. CDR3 nucleotides: TGCGCCAGCACCCCAGGGGGCGGCAATGGCTACACCTTC.

The chain couples TRBV7-3 to TRBJ2-7, with TRBD2 matching 7 bases. Germline CDR1 reads SGHTA; CDR2 reads FQGTGA. The CDR3 contains 15 residues. V lost 5 bases, J lost 0 bases, and 7 bases stayed unmatched. The CDR3 DNA is TGTGCCAGCAGCCCAACAGCGGGGAGCTCCTACGAGCAGTACTTC. As protein: CASSPTAGSSYEQYF.

The CDR3 bases are TGCAGTGCCCCGGTAGAGACCCAGTACTTC. It encodes CSAPVETQYF. The chain links TRBV20-1 to TRBJ2-5; D gene unclear. CDR1 DFQATT and CDR2 SNEGSKA come from the germline V gene (reference sequence). The CDR3 has 10 residues. V was clipped by 6 bases and J by 4 bases, with 6 bases between them.

The V call is TRBV10-3, the J call TRBJ2-1, with 10 positions matching TRBD2. Germline V gives CDR1 ENHRY, CDR2 SYGVKD. V gave up 7 bases and J gave up 4 bases; unmatched junction bases: 4. CDR3 length: 14 amino acids. CDR3 bases: TGTGCCATCAATGGAGCGGGGGGGTACAATGAGCAGTTCTTC. Its translation: CAINGAGGYNEQFF.

The chain recombines TRBV20-1 with TRBJ2-7; no clear D. In germline, CDR1 is DFQATT, CDR2 SNEGSKA (reference sequence). V gave up 5 bases and J gave up 1 base, with 6 bases separating them. CDR3 length equals 11 residues. The CDR3 DNA reads TGCAGTGCTGGCCCATCCTACGAGCAGTACTTC. This translates into CSAGPSYEQYF.

This chain connects TRBV9 to TRBJ1-1, with D hard to call. Trimming left V 0 bases short and J 5 bases short, with 8 bases between. The CDR3 has 13 residues. Germline assignment: CDR1 SGDLS and CDR2 YYNGEE. The CDR3 DNA is TGTGCCAGCAGCGTAGCTCGAGGTACTGAAGCTTTCTTT. It is translated as CASSVARGTEAFF. Looking up the rest from reference TRBV9 and TRBJ1-1 gives the full variable domain: DSGVTQTPKHLITATGQRVTLRCSPRSGDLSVYWYQQSLDQGLQFLIQYYNGEERAKGNILERFSAQQFPDLHSELNLSSLELGDSALYFCASSVARGTEAFFGQGTRLTVV.

The chain links TRBV5-5 to TRBJ1-1; possibly TRBD1 for D (6 bases). V lost 9 bases and J lost 2, with 11 bases in between. The CDR3 consists of 12 residues. Germline V CDR1 and CDR2: SGHKS, YYEKEE (reference sequence). CDR3 amino acids: CATSTGNTEAFF. The CDR3 DNA reads TGTGCCACATCGACAGGTAACACTGAAGCTTTCTTT. Full variable domain (missing parts from reference TRBV5-5 and TRBJ1-1): DAGVTQSPTHLIKTRGQQVTLRCSPISGHKSVSWYQQVLGQGPQFIFQYYEKEERGRGNFPDRFSARQFPNYSSELNVNALLLGDSALYLCATSTGNTEAFFGQGTRLTVV.

The chain recombines TRBV21-1 with TRBJ2-2; whether TRBD2, the table's D call, matches the DNA was not checked. TRBV21-1 is described as a pseudogene. This CDR3 contains 17 residues. CDR3 residues: CASSQGGGGPGSRELFF. Here the CDR3 DNA reads TGTGCCAGCAGCCAAGGGGGCGGGGGCCCAGGGTCGCGGGAGCTGTTTTTT.

The V call is TRBV18, the J call TRBJ2-7, with D maybe TRBD1 (5 bases). Trimming pared 3 bases from V and 2 bases from J, leaving 20 bases between. The CDR3 length is 17 residues. Germline V gives CDR1 KGHSH, CDR2 LQKENI. CDR3 nucleotide sequence: TGTGCCAGCTCACCTACCCGGACAACATATAAAACCTACGAGCAGTACTTC. Translating gives CASSPTRTTYKTYEQYF.

The rearrangement uses TRBV9 and TRBJ1-5; 8 bases line up with TRBD1. V dropped 3 bases and J dropped 4; count of bases not matched to a gene: 6. The CDR3 length is 15 residues. Germline V gene lookup returns CDR1 SGDLS and CDR2 YYNGEE. The CDR3 protein is CASSADRGGNQPQHF. The CDR3 DNA is TGTGCCAGCAGCGCAGACAGGGGCGGGAATCAGCCCCAGCATTTT.

The DNA of the CDR3 is TGTGCCACCAGCAACCCAGGGACAGCCCGCAATGAGCAGTTCTTC. This codes for CATSNPGTARNEQFF. The V gene is TRBV15, the J gene TRBJ2-1, with 7 bases matching TRBD1. In germline, CDR1 is LNHNV, CDR2 YYDKDF (reference sequence). The CDR3 spans 15 residues. Trimming took 4 bases from V and 6 from J; bases not matched to a gene: 9.

The chain joins TRBV7-8 to TRBJ1-3, with TRBD1 matching over 8 bases. CDR3 length equals 14 residues. Germline V gives CDR1 SGHVS, CDR2 FQNEAQ. Trimming removed 9 bases from V and 4 bases from J; junction bases left unmatched: 8. CDR3 coding DNA: TGTGCCAGTAAGAACAGGGGGGCCGGAAACACCATATATTTT. It is translated as CASKNRGAGNTIYF.

The CDR3 loop reads CASSSLDSYTEAFF. In DNA form, the CDR3 reads TGCGCCAGCAGCTCGTTGGACAGCTACACTGAAGCTTTCTTT. This chain joins TRBV5-1 and TRBJ1-1, with D maybe TRBD1 (6 bases). The CDR3 contains 14 residues. The V and J ends lost 3 bases and 3 bases respectively, with 12 bases between them. CDR1 and CDR2 (germline): SGHRS, YFSETQ.

The rearrangement links TRBV4-3 to TRBJ2-1; no definite D call. Deletions cut 1 base from V and 0 bases from J, with 19 bases between. Germline CDR1 LGHNA, CDR2 YSLEER. There are 19 residues in the CDR3. The CDR3 here is CASSQVPLLGSSSYNEQFF. The CDR3 nucleotides are TGCGCCAGCAGCCAAGTCCCTCTTCTGGGCTCGAGCTCCTACAATGAGCAGTTCTTC.

This clone has a handful of counts. Here the CDR3 reads CASSYGGLSNQPQHF. CDR3 coding DNA: TGTGCCAGCAGTTACGGAGGGTTGAGCAATCAGCCCCAGCATTTT. The chain has TRBV6-5 and TRBJ1-5; no firm D call. V was pared by 2 bases and J by 1 base, with 9 bases between. Germline V gives CDR1 MNHEY, CDR2 SVGAGI. The CDR3 has 15 amino acids.

The chain recombines TRBV20-1 with TRBJ1-2; no firm D call. Trimming cost V 1 base and J 7 bases, with 7 bases left between them. The germline CDR1 and CDR2 sequences are DFQATT and SNEGSKA (reference sequence). CDR3 length: 11 residues. The CDR3 sequence: CSARAPGGYTF. As DNA, the CDR3 is TGCAGTGCTAGAGCTCCCGGTGGCTACACCTTC.